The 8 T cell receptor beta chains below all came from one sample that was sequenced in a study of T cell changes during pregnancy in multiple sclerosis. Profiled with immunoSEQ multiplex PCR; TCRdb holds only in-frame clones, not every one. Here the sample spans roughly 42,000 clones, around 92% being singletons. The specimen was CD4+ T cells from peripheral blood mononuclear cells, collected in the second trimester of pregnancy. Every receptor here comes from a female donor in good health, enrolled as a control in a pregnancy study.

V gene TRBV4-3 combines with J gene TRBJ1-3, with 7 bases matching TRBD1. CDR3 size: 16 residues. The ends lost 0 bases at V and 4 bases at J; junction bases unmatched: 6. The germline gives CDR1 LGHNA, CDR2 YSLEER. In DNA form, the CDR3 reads TGCGCCAGCAGCCAAGATAACAGGGGTGGCGGAAACACCATATATTTT. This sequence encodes CASSQDNRGGGNTIYF.

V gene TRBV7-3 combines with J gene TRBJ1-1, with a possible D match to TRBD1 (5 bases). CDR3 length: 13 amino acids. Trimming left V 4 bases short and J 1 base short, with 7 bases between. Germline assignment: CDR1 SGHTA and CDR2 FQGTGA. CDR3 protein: CASSSGQNTEAFF. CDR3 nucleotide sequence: TGTGCCAGCAGCTCAGGACAGAACACTGAAGCTTTCTTT.

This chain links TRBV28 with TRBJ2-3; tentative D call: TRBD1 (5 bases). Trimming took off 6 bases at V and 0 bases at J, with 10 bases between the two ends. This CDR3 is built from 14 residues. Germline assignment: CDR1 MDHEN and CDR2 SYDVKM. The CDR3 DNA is TGTGCCAGCAGAGACAGATCTAGCACAGATACGCAGTATTTT. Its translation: CASRDRSSTDTQYF.

In nucleotides, the CDR3 is TGTGCCAGCAGTTACAACAGGGGCAGCAATCAGCCCCAGCATTTT. Its protein is CASSYNRGSNQPQHF. The chain couples TRBV6-6 to TRBJ1-5, with 7 bases aligning to TRBD1. The CDR3 covers 15 residues. V trimming: 2 bases; J trimming: 1 base; junction bases outside the gene matches: 2. Per germline, CDR1 MNHNY and CDR2 SVGAGI (reference sequence).

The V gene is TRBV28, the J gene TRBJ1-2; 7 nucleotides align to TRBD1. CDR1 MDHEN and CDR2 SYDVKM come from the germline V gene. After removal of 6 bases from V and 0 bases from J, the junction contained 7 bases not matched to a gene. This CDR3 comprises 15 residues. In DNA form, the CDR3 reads TGTGCCAGCAGAGCCCAGGGGGGTGCTAACTATGGCTACACCTTC. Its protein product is CASRAQGGANYGYTF.

The CDR3 region is CASSPGETGELFF. The CDR3 region has the DNA TGTGCCAGCAGCCCTGGGGAGACCGGGGAGCTGTTTTTT. The rearrangement joins TRBV11-3 to TRBJ2-2; D might be TRBD2 (5 bases). The V gene's germline CDR1 is SGHNT and CDR2 YENEEA. The CDR3 contains 13 residues. The germline V and J ends were trimmed by 5 bases and 5 bases, with 9 bases remaining between them.

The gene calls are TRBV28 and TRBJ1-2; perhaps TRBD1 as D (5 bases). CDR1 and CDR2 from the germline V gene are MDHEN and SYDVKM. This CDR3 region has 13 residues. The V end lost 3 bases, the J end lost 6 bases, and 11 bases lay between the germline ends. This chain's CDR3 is CASSFPQGHGYTF. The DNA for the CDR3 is TGTGCCAGCAGTTTTCCCCAGGGTCATGGCTACACCTTC.

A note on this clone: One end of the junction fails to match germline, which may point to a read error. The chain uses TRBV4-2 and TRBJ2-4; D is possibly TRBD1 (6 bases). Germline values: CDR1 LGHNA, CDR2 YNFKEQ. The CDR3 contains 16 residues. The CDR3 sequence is CASSKEDRKNLNIQYF. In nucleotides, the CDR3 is TGTGCCAGCAGCAAAGAGGACAGAAAAAACTTAAACATTCAGTACTTC.